This T cell receptor beta chain is from a study of beta chain features in type 1 diabetes. Post-sort purity exceeded 95% for all sorted populations. The sequenced template was cDNA made from the entire isolated RNA. The table came from immunoSEQ multiplex PCR; TCRdb's copy has only in-frame clones and leaves some out. The sample includes around 330,000 clones, more than 9.5% of them seen just once. Sequencing was carried out using naive CD4+ T cells from blood. This TCR came from a woman aged 25-40 years in good health.

The CDR3 region is CASSSKDTEETQYF. DNA of the CDR3: TGTGCCAGCAGCTCCAAGGACACCGAAGAGACCCAGTACTTC. V gene TRBV4-2 combines with J gene TRBJ2-5, with D perhaps matching TRBD1 (5 bases). The germline V and J ends were trimmed by 5 bases and 3 bases, with 13 bases remaining between them. CDR1 LGHNA and CDR2 YNFKEQ come from the germline V gene. The CDR3 loop spans 14 amino acids.